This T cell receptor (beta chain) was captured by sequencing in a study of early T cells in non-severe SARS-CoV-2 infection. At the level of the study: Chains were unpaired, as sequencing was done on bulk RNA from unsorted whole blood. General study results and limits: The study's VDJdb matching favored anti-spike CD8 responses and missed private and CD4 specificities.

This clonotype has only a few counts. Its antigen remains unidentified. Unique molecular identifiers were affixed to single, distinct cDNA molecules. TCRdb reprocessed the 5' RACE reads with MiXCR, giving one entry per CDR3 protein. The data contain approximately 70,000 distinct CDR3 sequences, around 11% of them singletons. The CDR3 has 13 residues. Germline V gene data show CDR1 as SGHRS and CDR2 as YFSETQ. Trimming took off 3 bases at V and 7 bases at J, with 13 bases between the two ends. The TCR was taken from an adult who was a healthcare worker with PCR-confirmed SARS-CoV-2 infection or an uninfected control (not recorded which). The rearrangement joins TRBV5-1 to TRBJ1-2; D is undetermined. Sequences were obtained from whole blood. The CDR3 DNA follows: TGCGCCAGCAGCTCCGGGCCGATGGGTGGCTACACCTTC. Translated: CASSSGPMGGYTF.